This TCR beta chain was documented in a study of cytomegalovirus exposure and HLA in healthy donors. For the study at large: Among the approximately 400 genotyped donors, around 81% were placed in the Caucasian-associated ancestry cluster.

Trimming cost V 3 bases and J 3 bases; bases outside gene matches: 15. CDR3 length equals 20 residues. Germline CDR1 GTSNPN, CDR2 SVGIG (reference sequence). PCR was performed using 60 Vbeta and 13 Jbeta primers. Data came from immunoSEQ multiplex PCR; TCRdb stores just in-frame clones and leaves some out. The sample contains about 220,000 clones, roughly 70% of which appear only once. The gene calls are TRBV30 and TRBJ2-2, with 14 bases that match TRBD2. This TCR was recovered from a woman in her thirties in good health and CMV-seronegative. Sequencing was performed on PBMCs. DNA for the CDR3: TGTGCCTGGAGGCCTTATATCGGGACTAGCGGGAGTGATGACACCGGGGAGCTGTTTTTT. Its protein product is CAWRPYIGTSGSDDTGELFF. Supplemented by reference TRBV30 and TRBJ2-2, the full variable domain reads SQTIHQWPATLVQPVGSPLSLECTVEGTSNPNLYWYRQAAGRGLQLLFYSVGIGQISSEVPQNLSASRPQDRQFILSSKKLLLSDSGFYLCAWRPYIGTSGSDDTGELFFGEGSRLTVL.